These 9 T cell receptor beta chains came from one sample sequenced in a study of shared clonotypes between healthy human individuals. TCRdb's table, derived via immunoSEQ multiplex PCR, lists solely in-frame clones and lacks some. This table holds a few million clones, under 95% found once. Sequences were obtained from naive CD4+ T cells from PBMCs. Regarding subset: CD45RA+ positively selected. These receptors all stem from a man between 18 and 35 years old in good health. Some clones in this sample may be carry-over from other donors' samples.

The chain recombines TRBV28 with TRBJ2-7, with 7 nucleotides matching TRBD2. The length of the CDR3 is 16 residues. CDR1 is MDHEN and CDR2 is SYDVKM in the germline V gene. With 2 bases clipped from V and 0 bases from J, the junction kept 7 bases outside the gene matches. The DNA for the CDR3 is TGTGCCAGCAGTTTAGTTGGGAGGGTTTACTCCTACGAGCAGTACTTC. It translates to CASSLVGRVYSYEQYF.

CDR3 bases: TGCAGCGCTTCCCGGGACATCACCTACGAGCAGTACTTC. Translating gives CSASRDITYEQYF. V usage is TRBV29-1 and J usage is TRBJ2-7, with D perhaps TRBD1 (6 bases). The V and J ends lost 7 bases and 2 bases respectively, with 15 bases between them. CDR1 SQVTM and CDR2 ANQGSEA come from the germline V gene. The CDR3 is 13 residues long.

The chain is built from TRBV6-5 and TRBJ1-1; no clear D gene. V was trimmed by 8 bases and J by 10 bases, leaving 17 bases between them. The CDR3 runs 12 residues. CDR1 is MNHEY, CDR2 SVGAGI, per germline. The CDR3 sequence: CASAPTHPAAFF. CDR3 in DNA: TGTGCCAGCGCCCCGACGCACCCAGCAGCTTTCTTT.

CDR3 DNA sequence: TGTGCCAGCAGCTTAAATCAAAATCAAGAGACCCAGTACTTC. Protein product: CASSLNQNQETQYF. The chain has TRBV7-3 and TRBJ2-5; D remains ambiguous. CDR1 is SGHTA and CDR2 is FQGTGA in the germline V gene. The ends were cut back, 1 base at V and 2 bases at J, with 8 bases in the middle. This CDR3 contains 14 residues.

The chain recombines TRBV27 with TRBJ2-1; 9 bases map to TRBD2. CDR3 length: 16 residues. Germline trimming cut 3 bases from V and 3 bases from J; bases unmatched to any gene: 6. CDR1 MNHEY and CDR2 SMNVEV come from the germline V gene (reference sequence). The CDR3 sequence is CASSFYSGGRYNEQFF. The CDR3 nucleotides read TGTGCCAGCAGTTTCTATAGCGGGGGCCGCTACAATGAGCAGTTCTTC.

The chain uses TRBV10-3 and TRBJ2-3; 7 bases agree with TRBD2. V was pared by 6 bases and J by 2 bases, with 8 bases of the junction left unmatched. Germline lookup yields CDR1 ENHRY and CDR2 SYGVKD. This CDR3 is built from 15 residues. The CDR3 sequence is CAIRGLAGLTDTQYF. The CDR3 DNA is TGTGCCATCAGGGGGTTAGCGGGCCTCACAGATACGCAGTATTTT.

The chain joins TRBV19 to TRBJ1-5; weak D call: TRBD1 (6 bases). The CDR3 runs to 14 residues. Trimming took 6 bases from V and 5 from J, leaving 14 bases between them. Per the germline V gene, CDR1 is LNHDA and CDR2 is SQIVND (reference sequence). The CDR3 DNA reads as TGTGCCAGTAGGGTCCTCCAGGGGCATCAGCCCCAGCATTTT. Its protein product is CASRVLQGHQPQHF.

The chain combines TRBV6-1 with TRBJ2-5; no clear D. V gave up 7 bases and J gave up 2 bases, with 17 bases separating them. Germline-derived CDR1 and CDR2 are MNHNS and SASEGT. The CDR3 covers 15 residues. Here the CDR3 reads CASTLVDRTQETQYF. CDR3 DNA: TGTGCCAGCACCCTGGTTGACCGGACGCAAGAGACCCAGTACTTC.

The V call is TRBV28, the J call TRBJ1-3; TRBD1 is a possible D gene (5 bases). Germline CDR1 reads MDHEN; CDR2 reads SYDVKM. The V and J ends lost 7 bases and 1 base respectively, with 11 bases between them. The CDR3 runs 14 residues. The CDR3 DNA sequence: TGTGCCAGCAACCGGGGGACTTCTGGAAACACCATATATTTT. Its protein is CASNRGTSGNTIYF.